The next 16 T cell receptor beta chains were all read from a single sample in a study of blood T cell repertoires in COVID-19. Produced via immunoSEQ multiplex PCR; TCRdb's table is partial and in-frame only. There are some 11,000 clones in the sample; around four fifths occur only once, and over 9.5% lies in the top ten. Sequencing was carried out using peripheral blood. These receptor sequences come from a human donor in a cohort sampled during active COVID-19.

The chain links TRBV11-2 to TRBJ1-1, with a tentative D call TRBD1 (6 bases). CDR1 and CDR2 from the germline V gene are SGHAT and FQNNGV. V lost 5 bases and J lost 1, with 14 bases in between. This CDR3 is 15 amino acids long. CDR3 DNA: TGTGCCAGCAGCCCTCGGGGGGCTGGGAACACTGAAGCTTTCTTT. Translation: CASSPRGAGNTEAFF.

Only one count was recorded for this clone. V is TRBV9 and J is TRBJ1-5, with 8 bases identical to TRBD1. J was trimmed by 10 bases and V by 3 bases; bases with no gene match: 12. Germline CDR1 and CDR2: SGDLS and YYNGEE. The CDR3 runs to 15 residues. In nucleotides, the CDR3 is TGTGCCAGCAGCGAAGGGACAGGCCCATCGATACCCCAGCATTTT. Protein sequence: CASSEGTGPSIPQHF.

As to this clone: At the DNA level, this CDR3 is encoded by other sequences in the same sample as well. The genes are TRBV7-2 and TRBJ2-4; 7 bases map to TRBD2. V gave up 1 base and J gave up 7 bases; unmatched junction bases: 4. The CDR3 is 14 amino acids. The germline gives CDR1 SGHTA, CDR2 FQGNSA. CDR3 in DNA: TGTGCCAGCAGCTTAGGGGGGGGTCGGAACATTCAGTACTTC. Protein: CASSLGGGRNIQYF.

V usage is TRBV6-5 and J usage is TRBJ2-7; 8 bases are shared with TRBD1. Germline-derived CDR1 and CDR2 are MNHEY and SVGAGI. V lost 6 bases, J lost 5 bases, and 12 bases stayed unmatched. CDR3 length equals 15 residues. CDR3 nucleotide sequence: TGTGCCAGCAGGCCAGGACAGGGCTGGATCGACGAGCAGTACTTC. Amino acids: CASRPGQGWIDEQYF.

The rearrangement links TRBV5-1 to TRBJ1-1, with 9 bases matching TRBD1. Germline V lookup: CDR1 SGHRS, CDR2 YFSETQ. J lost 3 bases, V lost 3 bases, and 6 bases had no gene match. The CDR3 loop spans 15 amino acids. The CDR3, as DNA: TGCGCCAGCAGCTGGGGACAGGGTTTTGACACTGAAGCTTTCTTT. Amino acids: CASSWGQGFDTEAFF.

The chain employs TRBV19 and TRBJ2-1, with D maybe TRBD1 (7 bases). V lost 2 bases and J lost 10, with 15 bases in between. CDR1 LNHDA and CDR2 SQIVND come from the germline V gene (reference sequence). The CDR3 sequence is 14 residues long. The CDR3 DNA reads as TGTGCCAGTAGTATATTGGCGGGACAGTGGGAGCAGTTCTTC. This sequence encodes CASSILAGQWEQFF.

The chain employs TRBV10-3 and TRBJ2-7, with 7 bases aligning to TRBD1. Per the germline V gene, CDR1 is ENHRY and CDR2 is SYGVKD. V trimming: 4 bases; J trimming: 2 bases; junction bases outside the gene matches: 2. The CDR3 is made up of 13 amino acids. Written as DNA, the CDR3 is TGTGCCATCAGTGGGACAGGAGCCTACGAGCAGTACTTC. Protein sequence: CAISGTGAYEQYF.

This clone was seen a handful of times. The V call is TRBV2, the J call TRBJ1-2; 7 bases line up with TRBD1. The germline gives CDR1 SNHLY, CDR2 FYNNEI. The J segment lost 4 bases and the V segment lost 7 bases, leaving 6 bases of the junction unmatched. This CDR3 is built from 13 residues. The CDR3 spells CASTETGLYGYTF. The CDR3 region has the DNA TGTGCCAGCACCGAGACAGGGCTCTATGGCTACACCTTC.

CDR3 region: CASSFDTGDVEKLFF. CDR3 bases: TGCGCCAGCAGCTTCGATACGGGGGATGTGGAAAAACTGTTTTTT. The chain joins TRBV5-1 to TRBJ1-4, with D possibly TRBD1 on 5 matching bases. Between the trimmed V and J ends, which lost 2 bases and 8 bases, there was a span of 16 bases. The CDR3 extends over 15 amino acids. CDR1 SGHRS and CDR2 YFSETQ come from the germline V gene.

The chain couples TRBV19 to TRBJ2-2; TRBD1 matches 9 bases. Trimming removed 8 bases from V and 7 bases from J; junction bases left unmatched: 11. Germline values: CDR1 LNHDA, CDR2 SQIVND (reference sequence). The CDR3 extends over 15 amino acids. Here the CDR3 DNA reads TGTGCCAGTCAACAGGGGGCGCTTGGCGGCGGGGAGCTGTTTTTT. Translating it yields CASQQGALGGGELFF.

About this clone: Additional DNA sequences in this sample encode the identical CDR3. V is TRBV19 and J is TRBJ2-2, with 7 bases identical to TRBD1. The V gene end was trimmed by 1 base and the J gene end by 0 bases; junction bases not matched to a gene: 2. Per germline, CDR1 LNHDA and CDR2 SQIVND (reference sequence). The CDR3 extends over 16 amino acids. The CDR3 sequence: CASSIAGTANTGELFF. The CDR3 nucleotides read TGTGCCAGTAGTATAGCCGGGACAGCGAACACCGGGGAGCTGTTTTTT.

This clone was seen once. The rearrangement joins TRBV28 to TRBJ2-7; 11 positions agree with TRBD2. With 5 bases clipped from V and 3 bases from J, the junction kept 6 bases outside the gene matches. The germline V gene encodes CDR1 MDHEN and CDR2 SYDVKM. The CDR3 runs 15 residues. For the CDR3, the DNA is TGTGCCAGCAGTACCCAGGGGACTAGCGGCTACGAGCAGTACTTC. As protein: CASSTQGTSGYEQYF.

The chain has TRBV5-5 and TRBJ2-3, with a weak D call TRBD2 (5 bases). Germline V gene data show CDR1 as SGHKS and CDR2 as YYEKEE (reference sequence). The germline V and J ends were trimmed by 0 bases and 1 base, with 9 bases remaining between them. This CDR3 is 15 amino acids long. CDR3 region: CASSLVSGGTDTQYF. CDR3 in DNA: TGTGCCAGCAGCTTGGTCAGCGGAGGCACAGATACGCAGTATTTT.

CDR3 region: CASSLAGNYEAFF. The CDR3, as DNA: TGCGCCAGCAGCTTGGCGGGGAACTATGAAGCTTTCTTT. V usage is TRBV5-1 and J usage is TRBJ1-1; D unresolved. Germline lookup yields CDR1 SGHRS and CDR2 YFSETQ. The V and J ends lost 0 bases and 7 bases respectively, with 10 bases between them. This CDR3 comprises 13 residues.

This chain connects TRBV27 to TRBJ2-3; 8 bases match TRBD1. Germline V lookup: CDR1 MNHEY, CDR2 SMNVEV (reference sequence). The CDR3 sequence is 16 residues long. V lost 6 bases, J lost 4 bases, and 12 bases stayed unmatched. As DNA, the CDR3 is TGTGCCAGCAGCCCTACGTTGGACAGGGCTCCAGATACGCAGTATTTT. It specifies CASSPTLDRAPDTQYF.

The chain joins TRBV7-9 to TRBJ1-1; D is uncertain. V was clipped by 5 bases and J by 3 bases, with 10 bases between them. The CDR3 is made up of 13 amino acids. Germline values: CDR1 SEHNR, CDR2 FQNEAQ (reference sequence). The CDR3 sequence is CASSPPLYTEAFF. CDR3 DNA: TGTGCCAGCAGCCCCCCCCTCTACACTGAAGCTTTCTTT.